What follows describes a single T cell receptor (beta chain). The antigen remains undetermined. This entry comes from a study of blood T cells in healthy people across ages. Study outcomes and limitations: Long-lived donors exceeded aged donors in naive CD4+ cells and diversity.

The V gene's germline CDR1 is MGHRA and CDR2 YSYEKL. The CDR3 is made up of 18 amino acids. Trimming removed 7 bases from V and 7 bases from J; junction bases left unmatched: 18. The authors ran a second PCR of 7 to 11 cycles using a sample-barcoded 5' primer and a J-beta primer mix. Each CDR3 protein is one row after TCRdb ran MiXCR on the 5' RACE reads. The sample records about 1.8 million distinct CDR3 sequences, 49% being singletons. The receptor was derived from a woman between 40 and 55 years old in good health. Sequences were obtained from blood. The V gene is TRBV4-1, the J gene TRBJ2-1, with 11 bases aligning to TRBD2. The DNA of the CDR3 is TGCGCCAGCATTCGCGAGGCTAGCGGGGGGACCTTGGGTAATGAGCAGTTCTTC. It yields the protein CASIREASGGTLGNEQFF.